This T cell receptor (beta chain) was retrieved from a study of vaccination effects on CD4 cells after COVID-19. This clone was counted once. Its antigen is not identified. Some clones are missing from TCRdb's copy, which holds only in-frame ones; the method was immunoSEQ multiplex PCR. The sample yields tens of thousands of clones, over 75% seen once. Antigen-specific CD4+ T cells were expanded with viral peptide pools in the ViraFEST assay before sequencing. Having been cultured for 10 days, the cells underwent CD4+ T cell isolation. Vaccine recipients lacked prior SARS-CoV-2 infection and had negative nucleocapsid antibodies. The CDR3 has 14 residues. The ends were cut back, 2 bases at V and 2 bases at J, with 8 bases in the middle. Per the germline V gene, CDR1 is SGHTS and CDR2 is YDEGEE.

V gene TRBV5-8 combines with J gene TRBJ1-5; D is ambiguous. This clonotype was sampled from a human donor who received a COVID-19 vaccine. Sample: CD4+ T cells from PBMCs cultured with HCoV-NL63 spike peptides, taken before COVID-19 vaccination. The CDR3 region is CASSLGRGNQPQHF. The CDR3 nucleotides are TGTGCCAGCAGCTTAGGAAGAGGCAATCAGCCCCAGCATTTT.